This T cell receptor beta chain appears in the sequencing data of a study of shared clonotypes between healthy human individuals (dated by TCRdb to about 2020). Background on the whole study: The cohort comprised two women and three men aged 18 to 49 years. For each donor, CD4 naive and CD4 memory were each given three plates, CD8 naive was given two plates, and CD8 memory was given one plate. The study deeply sequenced blood TCR repertoires of about 5 healthy adults to estimate repertoire size and the extent of clonotype sharing between individuals. To increase sequencing depth and limit assay-specific biases, different laboratories used diverse techniques to prepare libraries and sequence TCR repertoires. Between about 0.94 and 8.9 billion PBMCs per donor were obtained by leukapheresis.

Using the deep immunoSEQ assay, TCR CDR3 regions were amplified from genomic DNA by multiplex PCR. Genomic DNA extracted from each cell subset was distributed evenly over all wells of several immunoSEQ 96-well plates, and each plate served as one replicate. For sorted subsets, about 200 ng genomic DNA, equal to about 30,000 T cell genomes, was loaded into each replicate PCR. Purified libraries were measured with a Qubit 3.0 fluorometer, size-checked on a Bioanalyzer 2100, and measured again with the KAPA Library Quantification kit. A separate single-read 150-cycle Illumina NextSeq 550 flow cell was used to sequence each immunoSEQ 96-well plate. The authors' pipeline ran thus. Because the immunoSEQ output included only junctional sequences and no quality scores, the filtering could not be the same as the filtering used for full-length reads. Sequences were annotated with PyIR, a Python wrapper for IgBLAST v1.9, using IMGT germline references to assign V/J genes and CDR3. Reads were filtered out if the reads had weak V/J assignments (E-value above 1e-6), no CDR3, stop codons, out-of-frame junctions, or ambiguous translated residues. V3J clonotypes were defined as sequences sharing the same inferred V gene, J gene, and CDR3 amino acid sequence. To compute the percentage overlap between repertoires, the number of shared unique clonotypes was divided by the size of the smaller repertoire. RTK rarefaction, the Chao1 estimator, and Recon v2.1 estimates of unobserved clonotypes were used to assess repertoire richness. Generation probabilities for all TCRbeta clonotypes obtained by the gDNA method from a handful of donors were computed using OLGA. The table comes from immuneACCESS by way of TCRdb, which keeps in-frame sequences with V and J called. Part of the clones is missing from these tables; in studies checked, under half for an unresolved V gene and the rest for unknown reasons. Clonal size and the V and J genes are those of that table, whereas D and trimming came from the DNA. This sample is represented by approximately 980,000 clones; 76% of them were singletons. Together, the top ten hold about 1.5% of the sample.

Comment on this clone: Its recognized antigen is unknown. No quality values exist for individual bases; no much larger clone is one base distant.

The paper's findings and limits, for the study overall: Compared with non-shared clonotypes, the clonotypes found in all four sorted-subset donors had higher generation probabilities. When a handful of donors were compared, the shared fraction of clonotypes was about 5% for naive CD4, 3.5% to 4% for naive CD8, 2.3% for memory CD4, and less than 0.5% for memory CD8. The genetic and exposure-history diversity represented was limited by the small number of donors. Estimated clonotype richness was generally larger for naive than for memory subsets. Incomplete sequencing was indicated by rarefaction of sorted-subset datasets, despite the large sequencing depth. Sampling was restricted to blood, and TCR repertoires in tissues likely differ from the TCR repertoires found in blood. Pairwise subsampling indicated that sequencing depth was expected to affect the degree of clonotype sharing among donors.

The donors were healthy, HIV-negative adults with no recently reported acute infections or vaccinations. Every donor was a Caucasian adult residing in Nashville, Tennessee, USA. Magnetic negative selection was used to enrich CD4+ T cells, after which naive cells were positively selected on CD45RA and the negative fraction became the memory subset. Blood was obtained by leukapheresis, after which PBMCs were separated by Ficoll-Histopaque density gradient centrifugation and cryopreserved in liquid nitrogen vapor phase. Analytical flow cytometry was used to check the purity and quantity of every magnetically sorted T cell population. Genomic DNA was isolated from every sorted fraction and measured by UV absorbance on a Nanodrop 2000c. Counted from cysteine to phenylalanine, this CDR3 has 15 amino acids. The sequence is cut down to CDR3 DNA, 45 bases in frame from base 1. Trimming takes 2 bases from V and 4 bases from J, and the germline ends sit 12 bases apart. CDR1 SNHLY and CDR2 FYNNEI are derived from the germline V gene.

Sequenced: memory CD4+ T cells sorted from blood. The cell subset or site label on this specimen signifies: CD45RA-negative fraction. The receptor was derived from a young man in good health. The V and J genes are TRBV2 and TRBJ1-5; the D gene lacks a confident call. The DNA sequence reads TGTGCCAGCAGTGAAAGGAGGGCGAGTAATCAGCCCCAGCATTTT. The translation is CASSERRASNQPQHF.